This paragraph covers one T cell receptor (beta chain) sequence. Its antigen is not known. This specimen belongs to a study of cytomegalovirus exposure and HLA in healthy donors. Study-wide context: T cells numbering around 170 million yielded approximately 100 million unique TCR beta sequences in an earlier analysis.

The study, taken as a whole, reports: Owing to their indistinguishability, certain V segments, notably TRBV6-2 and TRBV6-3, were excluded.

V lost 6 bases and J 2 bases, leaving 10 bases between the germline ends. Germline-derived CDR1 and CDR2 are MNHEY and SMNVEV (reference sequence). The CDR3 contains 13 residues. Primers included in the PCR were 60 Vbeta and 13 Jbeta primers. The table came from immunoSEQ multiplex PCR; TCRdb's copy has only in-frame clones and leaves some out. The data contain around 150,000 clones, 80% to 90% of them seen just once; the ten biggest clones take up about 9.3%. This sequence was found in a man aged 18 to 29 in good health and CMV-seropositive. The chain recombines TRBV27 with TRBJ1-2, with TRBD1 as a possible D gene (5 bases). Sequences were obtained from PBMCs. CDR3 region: CASSVGGNYGYTF. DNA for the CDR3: TGTGCCAGCAGCGTCGGGGGAAACTATGGCTACACCTTC.